Each of the 31 T cell receptor beta chains below was sequenced from the same sample in a study of vaccination and CD4 T cells after COVID-19. Their cognate antigens are unknown. Treatment denoted: roughly nine-day PBMC culture with coronavirus spike peptide pools or control peptides (ViraFEST assay). Gathering of the CD4+ T cells, from the unexposed donor, took place before the COVID-19 pandemic (2011-2018). Sequencing of cultured CD4+ T cell DNA used the Oncomine TCR Beta short-read assay. It was cultured CD4+ T cells from which genomic DNA was extracted. From the PCR reads, TCRdb called clonotypes with MiXCR, one entry per CDR3 protein. The table shows 9,000 to 9,500 distinct CDR3 sequences, with approximately 34% occurring only once. Sequenced material: CD4+ T cells from blood, cultured in vitro. These receptors were taken from a human donor in good health.

This clonotype qualifies as medium-sized. V and J are TRBV6-2 or TRBV6-3 and TRBJ2-3; the D is unclear. Trimming cost V 0 bases and J 7 bases, with 8 bases left between them. The CDR3 is 13 residues long. CDR1 is MNHEY and CDR2 is SVGEGT in the germline V gene. The CDR3 protein is CASSYSERNTQYF. CDR3 nucleotide sequence: TGTGCCAGCAGTTACTCGGAGAGGAATACGCAGTATTTT.

This clonotype has only a few counts. The chain has TRBV20-1 and TRBJ2-5; TRBD2 might be the D (5 bases). Germline V gene lookup returns CDR1 DFQATT and CDR2 SNEGSKA (reference sequence). Trimming shortened V by 3 bases and J by 5 bases, and 13 bases separated the two germline ends. There are 13 residues in the CDR3. This chain's CDR3 is CSARGAVRETQYF. CDR3 sequence (DNA): TGCAGTGCTAGGGGAGCGGTTCGTGAGACCCAGTACTTC.

The chain recombines TRBV7-8 with TRBJ2-7; D possibly uses TRBD1 or TRBD2 (6 bases each). The germline CDR1 and CDR2 sequences are SGHVS and FQNEAQ. The CDR3 has 16 residues. Between the trimmed V and J ends, which lost 0 bases and 4 bases, there was a span of 16 bases. CDR3 protein: CASSLANREASYEQYF. Written as DNA, the CDR3 is TGTGCCAGCAGCTTAGCTAACAGGGAGGCGAGTTACGAGCAGTACTTC.

CDR3 loop: CASTDLSAGGPYGYTF. As DNA, the CDR3 is TGTGCCAGCACTGATCTGTCGGCAGGGGGCCCTTATGGCTACACCTTC. V usage is TRBV28 and J usage is TRBJ1-2, with 8 bases aligning to TRBD1. The V segment lost 7 bases and the J segment 5 bases; nucleotides outside the gene matches: 15. CDR1 is MDHEN and CDR2 is SYDVKM in the germline V gene. The CDR3 is 16 residues long.

The chain uses TRBV12-3 or TRBV12-4 and TRBJ2-7; D gene unclear. The CDR3 spans 15 residues. Trimming shortened V by 5 bases and J by 4 bases, and 18 bases separated the two germline ends. The CDR3 DNA reads TGTGCCAGCAGTCCAGTGTCCTCGGTGTTATACGAGCAGTACTTC. It translates to CASSPVSSVLYEQYF.

This clonotype has just a few counts. The chain joins TRBV27 to TRBJ1-6, with 11 nucleotides matching TRBD1. Germline CDR1 MNHEY, CDR2 SMNVEV (reference sequence). V shed 5 bases and J 8 bases; nucleotides not matched to a gene: 5. CDR3 size: 15 residues. The CDR3 nucleotides are TGTGCCAGCAGTCCATTGGGACAGGGGGATTCACCCCTCCACTTT. The encoded protein is CASSPLGQGDSPLHF.

A few counts support this clonotype. An end of the junction differs from the germline gene, which may be a read error. The rearrangement joins TRBV7-7 to TRBJ2-5; perhaps TRBD2 as D (5 bases). CDR1 and CDR2 from the germline V gene are SSHAT and FNYEAQ (reference sequence). The CDR3 contains 13 residues. The CDR3 sequence: CASSLDRAGTQYF. The CDR3 nucleotides are TGTGCTAGCAGCTTAGATCGGGCGGGGACCCAGTACTTC.

This chain uses TRBV6-4 with TRBJ2-5, with a tentative D call TRBD2 (5 bases). The V end lost 2 bases, the J end lost 4 bases, and 11 bases lay between the germline ends. CDR1 and CDR2 (germline): MRHNA, SNTAGT. This CDR3 is 14 amino acids long. DNA of the CDR3: TGTGCCAGCAGTGACGGTAGTGGAGGAGAGACCCAGTACTTC. This gives the protein CASSDGSGGETQYF.

V and J are TRBV29-1 and TRBJ2-7; D assignment may be TRBD1 or TRBD2 (5 bases each). Trimming cost V 7 bases and J 9 bases, with 19 bases left between them. The CDR3 is 12 residues long. Germline CDR1 reads SQVTM; CDR2 reads ANQGSEA. The CDR3 is CSARDRKSGQYF. CDR3 nucleotides: TGCAGCGCCCGGGACCGTAAATCGGGGCAGTACTTC.

This rearrangement joins TRBV7-9 to TRBJ2-5; possibly TRBD1 or TRBD2 for D (6 bases each). Looked up from germline, CDR1 is SEHNR and CDR2 is FQNEAQ (reference sequence). The CDR3 has 15 amino acids. Trimming took 1 base from V and 2 from J, leaving 11 bases between them. CDR3 in DNA: TGTGCCAGCAGCTTAGAGGAGGGGACACAAGAGACCCAGTACTTC. It encodes CASSLEEGTQETQYF.

This clonotype rates as large. Germline and junction disagree at one end, which may indicate a read error. This rearrangement joins TRBV20-1 to TRBJ1-2, with TRBD1 matching 7 bases. The CDR3 covers 14 residues. The germline V gene encodes CDR1 DFQATT and CDR2 SNEGSKA (reference sequence). The CDR3 loop is CSARETKEGASYTF. For the CDR3, the DNA is TGCAGCGCTAGAGAGACGAAGGAGGGGGCGAGCTACACCTTC.

This clonotype was observed a handful of times. This rearrangement joins TRBV27 to TRBJ2-1; tentative D call: TRBD2 (6 bases). The CDR3 sequence is 14 residues long. Trimming removed 8 bases at V and 2 bases at J, with 13 bases between. Germline V CDR1 and CDR2: MNHEY, SMNVEV (reference sequence). The CDR3 loop reads CASGLSGTYNEQFF. The CDR3 coding sequence is TGTGCCAGCGGACTAAGCGGAACCTACAATGAGCAGTTCTTC.

The chain is built from TRBV7-9 and TRBJ1-1, with unresolved D. From germline, CDR1 is SEHNR and CDR2 FQNEAQ (reference sequence). The CDR3 is 12 residues long. Trimming stripped 0 bases from V and 7 bases from J, with 6 bases between. In DNA form, the CDR3 reads TGTGCCAGCAGCTTAGCGGGGTATGAAGCTTTCTTT. Amino acid sequence: CASSLAGYEAFF.

This chain joins TRBV5-1 and TRBJ1-6; D is perhaps TRBD1 (5 bases). CDR1 and CDR2 (germline): SGHRS, YFSETQ. The ends were cut back, 2 bases at V and 7 bases at J, with 16 bases in the middle. The CDR3 has 16 residues. CDR3 in DNA: TGCGCCAGCAGCTTAACCCCCGGGGGTTCGAATTCACCCCTCCACTTT. It codes for CASSLTPGGSNSPLHF.

This clonotype was counted between two and nine times. J is TRBJ2-3 and V is TRBV5-1, with D uncertain. V lost 6 bases to trimming and J lost 0 bases, with 14 bases between them. The CDR3 is 15 residues long. In germline, CDR1 is SGHRS, CDR2 YFSETQ. Here the CDR3 reads CASNLPTDSTDTQYF. For the CDR3, the DNA is TGCGCCAGCAACCTCCCAACAGATAGCACAGATACGCAGTATTTT.

V gene TRBV28 combines with J gene TRBJ2-7, with no clear D. This CDR3 is built from 12 residues. V was pared by 10 bases and J by 5 bases, with 15 bases between. The V gene's germline CDR1 is MDHEN and CDR2 SYDVKM. In nucleotides, the CDR3 is TGTGCCACCCGGGTCCCCACTAACGAGCAGTACTTC. It encodes CATRVPTNEQYF.

This clonotype was recorded a few times. Germline and junction disagree at one end, which may indicate a read error. The chain has TRBV7-7 and TRBJ2-5, with 8 bases identical to TRBD1. Germline V CDR1 and CDR2: SSHAT, FNYEAQ (reference sequence). The CDR3 runs 16 residues. The CDR3 coding sequence is TGTGCTAGCAGCTTAGATCCCAACAGGGGGTGGGAGACCCAGTACTTC. Its protein is CASSLDPNRGWETQYF.

This clonotype is medium-sized (0.01 to 0.1%). V gene TRBV20-1 combines with J gene TRBJ1-5; tentatively, D is TRBD1 (5 bases). The CDR3 sequence is 13 residues long. Trimming removed 6 bases from V and 1 base from J, with 10 bases in between. Germline CDR1 is DFQATT and CDR2 is SNEGSKA (reference sequence). Here the CDR3 DNA reads TGCAGTGCACGAGGGGTCAGCAATCAGCCCCAGCATTTT. Its translation: CSARGVSNQPQHF.

This chain links TRBV7-2 with TRBJ2-3; 9 bases are shared with TRBD2. Germline values: CDR1 SGHTA, CDR2 FQGNSA. This CDR3 region has 15 residues. After removal of 5 bases from V and 6 bases from J, the junction contained 9 bases not matched to a gene. The CDR3 DNA follows: TGTGCCAGCAGCCTCCCGGCTAGCGGGATCGATACGCAGTATTTT. Encoded protein: CASSLPASGIDTQYF.

V and J are TRBV29-1 and TRBJ1-4; the match to TRBD1 covers 9 bases. The V gene end was trimmed by 5 bases and the J gene end by 7 bases; junction bases not matched to a gene: 2. In germline, CDR1 is SQVTM, CDR2 ANQGSEA. The CDR3 runs to 12 residues. The CDR3 sequence: CSVRTGVEKLFF. As DNA, the CDR3 is TGCAGCGTTCGGACAGGGGTTGAAAAACTGTTTTTT.

This chain joins TRBV20-1 and TRBJ2-5; D is possibly TRBD2 (6 bases). Trimming took off 3 bases at V and 2 bases at J, with 16 bases between the two ends. The germline gives CDR1 DFQATT, CDR2 SNEGSKA (reference sequence). The CDR3 sequence is 15 residues long. Here the CDR3 DNA reads TGCAGTGCTAGGCAGCCAGGGAGGCGACAAGAGACCCAGTACTTC. Translation: CSARQPGRRQETQYF.

DNA of the CDR3: TGTGCCACCAGCCATGGACTCCTTAGCGGCCCCGTGGGTCGGGATACGCAGTATTTT. Protein sequence: CATSHGLLSGPVGRDTQYF. The genes are TRBV24-1 and TRBJ2-3; D possibly corresponds to TRBD2 (6 bases). Germline loops: CDR1 KGHDR, CDR2 SFDVKD. The CDR3 consists of 19 residues. Trimming took 7 bases from V and 6 from J, leaving 31 bases between them.

This clonotype was observed a few times. V gene TRBV20-1 combines with J gene TRBJ2-7, with 8 nucleotides matching TRBD2. The CDR3 has 15 amino acids. The V and J ends lost 3 bases and 1 base, in that order; junction bases with no gene match: 8. CDR1 DFQATT and CDR2 SNEGSKA come from the germline V gene (reference sequence). CDR3 protein: CSARAIAGSSYEQYF. The CDR3 region has the DNA TGCAGTGCTAGGGCTATAGCGGGATCATCCTACGAGCAGTACTTC.

The rearrangement uses TRBV19 and TRBJ2-2; D is possibly TRBD2 (6 bases). The V gene lost 9 bases and the J gene lost 1 base, with 18 bases spanning the gap. Per germline, CDR1 LNHDA and CDR2 SQIVND (reference sequence). The CDR3 covers 16 residues. CDR3 coding DNA: TGTGCCAGGGAGGGACGCACGGACGTGAACACCGGGGAGCTGTTTTTT. It codes for CAREGRTDVNTGELFF.

This clonotype has only a few counts. The chain links TRBV10-3 to TRBJ2-7, with a possible D match to TRBD2 (6 bases). The CDR3 consists of 13 residues. Germline CDR1 ENHRY, CDR2 SYGVKD. V was shortened by 7 bases and J by 3 bases, with 13 bases between the two germline ends. Here the CDR3 reads CAITGGADYEQYF. CDR3 nucleotide sequence: TGTGCCATCACCGGCGGGGCGGACTACGAGCAGTACTTC.

The chain links TRBV6-5 to TRBJ2-2; either TRBD1 or TRBD2 may fit D (5 bases each). The CDR3 runs to 17 residues. Germline V lookup: CDR1 MNHEY, CDR2 SVGAGI. V gave up 0 bases and J gave up 4 bases, with 15 bases separating them. CDR3 loop: CASSYSWGTRGTGELFF. The CDR3 DNA reads as TGTGCCAGCAGTTACTCTTGGGGGACCCGGGGCACCGGGGAGCTGTTTTTT.

V gene TRBV20-1 combines with J gene TRBJ1-1; D is possibly TRBD1 (5 bases). Looked up from germline, CDR1 is DFQATT and CDR2 is SNEGSKA (reference sequence). The V end was cut by 4 bases, the J end by 6 bases, with 12 bases between. The CDR3 covers 12 residues. This chain's CDR3 is CSATTGGPEAFF. Here the CDR3 DNA reads TGCAGTGCTACCACAGGCGGACCTGAAGCTTTCTTT.

Comments on this clonotype: One junction end does not reproduce the germline sequence, and a read error may be involved. The chain couples TRBV7-9 to TRBJ2-6; TRBD1 matches at 8 bases. This CDR3 has 20 residues. Germline values: CDR1 SEHNR, CDR2 FQNEAQ (reference sequence). For the CDR3, the DNA is TGTGCCAGCAGCTTAGGAACATCAGGGGGCGCCGGGTCTGGGGCCAACCTCCTGACTTTC. Protein sequence: CASSLGTSGGAGSGANLLTF.

This chain connects TRBV6-2 or TRBV6-3 to TRBJ2-7; 9 bases are a match to TRBD1. J was trimmed by 3 bases and V by 2 bases; bases with no gene match: 14. Germline CDR1 is MNHEY and CDR2 is SVGEGT. This CDR3 comprises 18 residues. The CDR3 loop is CASSYVTGGRARGYEQYF. DNA for the CDR3: TGTGCCAGCAGTTACGTGACAGGGGGGAGAGCCAGGGGCTACGAGCAGTACTTC.

In its sample, this clonotype was seen a few times. The rearrangement joins TRBV20-1 to TRBJ2-1; TRBD1 aligns across 10 bases. This CDR3 is built from 16 residues. V gave up 6 bases and J gave up 2 bases; unmatched junction bases: 10. From germline, CDR1 is DFQATT and CDR2 SNEGSKA (reference sequence). CDR3: CSASRDRGATYNEQFF. DNA for the CDR3: TGCAGTGCCAGTCGGGACAGGGGCGCTACCTACAATGAGCAGTTCTTC.

This clonotype has just a few counts. The V call is TRBV6-2 or TRBV6-3, the J call TRBJ2-7; D not resolved. Germline V gene sequence: CDR1 MNHEY, CDR2 SVGEGT. V lost 10 bases to trimming and J lost 0 bases, with 10 bases between them. The CDR3 extends over 12 amino acids. The CDR3 spells CATSLTSYEQYF. The CDR3 DNA follows: TGTGCCACCTCTTTGACCTCCTACGAGCAGTACTTC.